A single TCR beta chain is shown here with its context. The assay was immunoSEQ multiplex PCR, and TCRdb's table has in-frame clones only and misses some. The data show some 97,000 clones, 80% to 95% seen once. The CDR3 extends over 12 amino acids. Between the trimmed V and J ends, which lost 6 bases and 7 bases, there was a span of 13 bases. Germline values: CDR1 KGHSH, CDR2 LQKENI. This entry comes from a study of blood T cell repertoires in COVID-19. Overall study: Samples of COVID-19 (acute and convalescent) were obtained from the United States, Italy and Spain.

The sequence derives from a man aged 50 to 59 with active COVID-19. The V and J genes are TRBV18 and TRBJ2-7; D perhaps matches TRBD1 (6 bases). The material sequenced was peripheral blood. The CDR3 region is CASSRQDWEQYF. DNA of the CDR3: TGTGCCAGCTCGCGACAGGATTGGGAGCAGTACTTC.